The 8 T cell receptor beta chains presented below share a single source sample, sequenced in a study of blood T cell repertoires in COVID-19. Method: immunoSEQ multiplex PCR; TCRdb's copy keeps in-frame clones and lacks some. This table has tens of thousands of clones, about 86% appearing once. Sequencing was carried out using peripheral blood. The receptors derive from an elderly man with active COVID-19.

The chain joins TRBV7-9 to TRBJ2-3, with TRBD2 matching 8 bases. The CDR3 is made up of 15 amino acids. After removal of 5 bases from V and 0 bases from J, the junction contained 4 bases not matched to a gene. Germline-derived CDR1 and CDR2 are SEHNR and FQNEAQ (reference sequence). The CDR3 coding sequence is TGTGCCAGCAGCCAGCCTAGCGGGAGCACAGATACGCAGTATTTT. Its translation is CASSQPSGSTDTQYF.

The J gene is TRBJ2-3, the V gene TRBV5-1; 10 bases fit TRBD1. With V trimmed by 0 bases and J by 4 bases, 2 bases remained unmatched. This CDR3 has 15 residues. CDR1 is SGHRS and CDR2 is YFSETQ in the germline V gene. This CDR3 reads CASSLGDRGPDTQYF. The CDR3 DNA sequence: TGCGCCAGCAGCTTGGGGGACAGGGGCCCAGATACGCAGTATTTT.

This chain connects TRBV19 to TRBJ2-7; tentative D call: TRBD1 (6 bases). This CDR3 is built from 13 residues. With 5 bases removed from V and 6 bases from J, the gap between germline ends came to 14 bases. Per the germline V gene, CDR1 is LNHDA and CDR2 is SQIVND (reference sequence). CDR3 bases: TGTGCCAGTAGTTCACCACAGGGAAGCGAGCAGTACTTC. This translates into CASSSPQGSEQYF.

The chain uses TRBV9 and TRBJ2-1; maybe TRBD1 (6 bases). Per germline, CDR1 SGDLS and CDR2 YYNGEE. The germline V and J ends were trimmed by 2 bases and 5 bases, with 14 bases remaining between them. This CDR3 contains 15 residues. DNA of the CDR3: TGTGCCAGCAGCGTTACAGGGTCGGCCCACAATGAGCAGTTCTTC. It is translated as CASSVTGSAHNEQFF. The full variable domain, its missing parts supplied by reference TRBV9 and TRBJ2-1, is DSGVTQTPKHLITATGQRVTLRCSPRSGDLSVYWYQQSLDQGLQFLIQYYNGEERAKGNILERFSAQQFPDLHSELNLSSLELGDSALYFCASSVTGSAHNEQFFGPGTRLTVL.

This clone occurred a few times. This chain joins TRBV27 and TRBJ2-7; D is perhaps TRBD2 (5 bases). Germline CDR1 MNHEY, CDR2 SMNVEV (reference sequence). Trimming removed 3 bases from V and 1 base from J, with 10 bases in between. The CDR3 spans 14 residues. CDR3 residues: CASSLVAGSYEQYF. CDR3 nucleotides: TGTGCCAGCAGTTTGGTCGCGGGTTCCTACGAGCAGTACTTC.

The chain uses TRBV24-1 and TRBJ1-5, with unresolved D. The CDR3 runs 16 residues. Germline V gives CDR1 KGHDR, CDR2 SFDVKD. V gave up 4 bases and J gave up 2 bases, with 14 bases separating them. CDR3 in DNA: TGTGCCACCAGTGACCCCAAACGATCGGGCAATCAGCCCCAGCATTTT. Translating it yields CATSDPKRSGNQPQHF.

The genes are TRBV7-2 and TRBJ2-1; the D gene is possibly TRBD2 (6 bases). Germline V gene data show CDR1 as SGHTA and CDR2 as FQGNSA. Trimming removed 3 bases at V and 7 bases at J, with 13 bases between. The CDR3 consists of 14 residues. The CDR3 coding sequence is TGTGCCAGCAGCTTGGGGGGAGGTGGGAATGAGCAGTTCTTC. Its translation: CASSLGGGGNEQFF. Drawing the rest from reference TRBV7-2 and TRBJ2-1, the complete variable domain is GAGVSQSPSNKVTEKGKDVELRCDPISGHTALYWYRQSLGQGLEFLIYFQGNSAPDKSGLPSDRFSAERTGGSVSTLTIQRTQQEDSAVYLCASSLGGGGNEQFFGPGTRLTVL.

The chain employs TRBV6-5 and TRBJ2-7; TRBD1 matches 11 bases. The CDR3 totals 15 residues. V gave up 2 bases and J gave up 6 bases; unmatched junction bases: 6. Germline lookup yields CDR1 MNHEY and CDR2 SVGAGI. CDR3 region: CASSYTGDRGGEQYF. CDR3 DNA: TGTGCCAGCAGTTACACGGGGGACAGGGGGGGCGAGCAGTACTTC.